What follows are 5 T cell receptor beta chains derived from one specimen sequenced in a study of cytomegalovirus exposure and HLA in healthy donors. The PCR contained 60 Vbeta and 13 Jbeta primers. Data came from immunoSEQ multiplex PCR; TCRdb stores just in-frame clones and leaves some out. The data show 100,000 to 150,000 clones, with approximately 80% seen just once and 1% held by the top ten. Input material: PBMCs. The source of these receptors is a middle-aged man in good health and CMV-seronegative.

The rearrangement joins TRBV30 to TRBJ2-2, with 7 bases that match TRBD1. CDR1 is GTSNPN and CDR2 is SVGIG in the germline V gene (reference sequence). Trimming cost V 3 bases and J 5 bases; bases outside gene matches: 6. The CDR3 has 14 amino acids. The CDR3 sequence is CAWRPGQRTGELFF. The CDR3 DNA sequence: TGTGCCTGGAGACCGGGACAGAGAACCGGGGAGCTGTTTTTT. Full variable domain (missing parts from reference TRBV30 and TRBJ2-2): SQTIHQWPATLVQPVGSPLSLECTVEGTSNPNLYWYRQAAGRGLQLLFYSVGIGQISSEVPQNLSASRPQDRQFILSSKKLLLSDSGFYLCAWRPGQRTGELFFGEGSRLTVL.

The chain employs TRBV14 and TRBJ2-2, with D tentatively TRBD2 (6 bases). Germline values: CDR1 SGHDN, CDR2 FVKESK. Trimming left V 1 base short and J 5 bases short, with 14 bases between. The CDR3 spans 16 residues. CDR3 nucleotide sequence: TGTGCCAGCAGCCAAGGAGGTTGGAGGGAAACCGGGGAGCTGTTTTTT. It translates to CASSQGGWRETGELFF.

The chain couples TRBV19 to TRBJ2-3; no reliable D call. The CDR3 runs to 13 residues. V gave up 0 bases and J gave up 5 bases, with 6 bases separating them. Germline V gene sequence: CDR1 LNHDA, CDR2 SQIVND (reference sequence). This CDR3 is CASSIEAEDTQYF. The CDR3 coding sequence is TGTGCCAGTAGTATAGAGGCGGAAGATACGCAGTATTTT.

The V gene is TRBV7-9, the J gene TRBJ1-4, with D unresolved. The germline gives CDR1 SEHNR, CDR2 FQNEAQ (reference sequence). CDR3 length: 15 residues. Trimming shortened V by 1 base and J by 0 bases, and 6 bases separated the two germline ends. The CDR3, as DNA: TGTGCCAGCAGCTTAGACCTACCAACTAATGAAAAACTGTTTTTT. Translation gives CASSLDLPTNEKLFF.

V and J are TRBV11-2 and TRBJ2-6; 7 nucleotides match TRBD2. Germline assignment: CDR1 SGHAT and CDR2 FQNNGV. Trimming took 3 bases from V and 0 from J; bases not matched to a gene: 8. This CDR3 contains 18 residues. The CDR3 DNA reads TGTGCCAGCAGCTTTCGGGGGGAGGGATTCTCTGGGGCCAACGTCCTGACTTTC. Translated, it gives CASSFRGEGFSGANVLTF.